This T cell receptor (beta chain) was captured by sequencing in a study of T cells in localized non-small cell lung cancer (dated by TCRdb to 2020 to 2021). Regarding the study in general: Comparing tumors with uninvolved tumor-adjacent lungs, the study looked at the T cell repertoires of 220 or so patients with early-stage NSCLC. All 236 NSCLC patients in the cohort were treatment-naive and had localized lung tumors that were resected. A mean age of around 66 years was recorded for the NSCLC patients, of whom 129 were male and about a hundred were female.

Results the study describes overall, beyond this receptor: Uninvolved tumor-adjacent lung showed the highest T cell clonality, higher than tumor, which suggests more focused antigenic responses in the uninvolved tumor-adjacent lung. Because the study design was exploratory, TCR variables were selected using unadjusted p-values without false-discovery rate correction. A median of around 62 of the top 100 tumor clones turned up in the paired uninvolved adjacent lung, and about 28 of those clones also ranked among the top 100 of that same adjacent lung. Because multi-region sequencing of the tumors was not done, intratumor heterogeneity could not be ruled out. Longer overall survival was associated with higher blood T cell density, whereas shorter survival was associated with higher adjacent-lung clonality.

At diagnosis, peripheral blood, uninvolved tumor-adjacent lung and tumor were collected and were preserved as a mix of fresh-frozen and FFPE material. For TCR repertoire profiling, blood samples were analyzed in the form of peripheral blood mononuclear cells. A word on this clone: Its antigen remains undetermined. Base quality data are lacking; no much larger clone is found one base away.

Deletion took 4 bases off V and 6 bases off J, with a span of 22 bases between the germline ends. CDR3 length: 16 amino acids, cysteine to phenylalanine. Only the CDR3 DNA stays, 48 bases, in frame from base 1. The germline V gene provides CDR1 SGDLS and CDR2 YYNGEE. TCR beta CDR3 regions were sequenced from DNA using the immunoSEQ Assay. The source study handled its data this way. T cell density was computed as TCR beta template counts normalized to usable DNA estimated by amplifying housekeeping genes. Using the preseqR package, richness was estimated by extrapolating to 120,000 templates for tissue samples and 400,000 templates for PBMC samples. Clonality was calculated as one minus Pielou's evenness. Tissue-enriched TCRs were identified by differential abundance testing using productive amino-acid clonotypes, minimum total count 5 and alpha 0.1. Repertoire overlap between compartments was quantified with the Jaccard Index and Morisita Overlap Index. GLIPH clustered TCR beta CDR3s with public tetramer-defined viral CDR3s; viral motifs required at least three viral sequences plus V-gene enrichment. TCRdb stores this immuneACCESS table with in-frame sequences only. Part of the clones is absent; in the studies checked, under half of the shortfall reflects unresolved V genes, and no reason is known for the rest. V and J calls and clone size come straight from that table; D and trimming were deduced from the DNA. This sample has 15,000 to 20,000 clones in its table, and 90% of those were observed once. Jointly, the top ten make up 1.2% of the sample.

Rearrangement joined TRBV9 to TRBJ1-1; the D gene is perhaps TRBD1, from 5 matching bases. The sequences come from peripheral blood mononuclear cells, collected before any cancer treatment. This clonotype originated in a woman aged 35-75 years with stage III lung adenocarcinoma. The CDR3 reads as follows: CASSSRDGYFSPEAFF. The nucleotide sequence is TGTGCCAGCAGCAGCCGGGACGGATACTTCTCCCCTGAAGCTTTCTTT.